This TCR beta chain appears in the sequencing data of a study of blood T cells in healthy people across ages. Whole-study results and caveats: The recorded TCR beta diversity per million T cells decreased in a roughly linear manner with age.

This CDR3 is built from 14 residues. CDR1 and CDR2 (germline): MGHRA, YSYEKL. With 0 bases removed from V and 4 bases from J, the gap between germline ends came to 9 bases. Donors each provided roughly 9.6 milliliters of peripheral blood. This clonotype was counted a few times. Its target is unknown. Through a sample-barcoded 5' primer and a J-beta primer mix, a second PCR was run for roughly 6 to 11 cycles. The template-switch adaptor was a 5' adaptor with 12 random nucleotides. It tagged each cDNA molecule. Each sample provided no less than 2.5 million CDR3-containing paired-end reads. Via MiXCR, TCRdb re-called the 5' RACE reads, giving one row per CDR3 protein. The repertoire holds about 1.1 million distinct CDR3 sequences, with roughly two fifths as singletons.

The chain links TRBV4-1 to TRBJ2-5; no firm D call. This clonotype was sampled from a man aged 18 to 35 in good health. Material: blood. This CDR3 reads CASSQEVIRETQYF. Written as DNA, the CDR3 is TGCGCCAGCAGCCAAGAGGTAATTCGAGAGACCCAGTACTTC.